These 12 T cell receptor beta chains share one sample of origin, sequenced in a study of blood T cell repertoires in COVID-19. Clones were read by immunoSEQ multiplex PCR, and TCRdb kept only the in-frame ones, dropping some. The sample shows approximately 210,000 clones, 75% to 85% of them seen only once. Material: PBMCs or T cells enriched from blood (not recorded which). These receptors were taken from a man aged 25-40 years with acute COVID-19.

V usage is TRBV10-3 and J usage is TRBJ1-1, with TRBD1 identical over 9 bases. Germline V gene sequence: CDR1 ENHRY, CDR2 SYGVKD. J lost 3 bases, V lost 10 bases, and 12 bases had no gene match. CDR3 length equals 15 residues. CDR3 coding DNA: TGTGCCACCAACGCCGGACAGGGGTTGGACACTGAAGCTTTCTTT. Residues: CATNAGQGLDTEAFF.

The chain carries TRBV10-3 and TRBJ1-5; 7 bases are shared with TRBD1. V dropped 2 bases and J dropped 2; count of bases not matched to a gene: 6. Germline V gene data show CDR1 as ENHRY and CDR2 as SYGVKD. CDR3 length: 16 residues. The CDR3 is CAISEGNTGGNQPQHF. In nucleotides, the CDR3 is TGTGCCATCAGTGAGGGAAACACAGGGGGCAATCAGCCCCAGCATTTT.

The gene calls are TRBV12-5 and TRBJ1-5; 8 nucleotides agree with TRBD1. This CDR3 region has 19 residues. The germline V gene encodes CDR1 LGHNT and CDR2 FRNRAP. The junction had 12 bases not matched to a gene; V was cut back by 0 bases and J by 2 bases. CDR3 in DNA: TGTGCTAGTGGTTTGGTACTTGGGACAGGATCTTTGGGCAATCAGCCCCAGCATTTT. Its translation: CASGLVLGTGSLGNQPQHF.

CDR3 sequence: CSVVTGEFNQPQHF. For the CDR3, the DNA is TGCAGCGTTGTGACAGGAGAGTTCAATCAGCCCCAGCATTTT. The J gene is TRBJ1-5, the V gene TRBV29-1, with a possible D match to TRBD1 (6 bases). V lost 4 bases and J 3 bases, leaving 13 bases between the germline ends. Germline V gene sequence: CDR1 SQVTM, CDR2 ANQGSEA. The CDR3 sequence is 14 residues long.

This clone was detected once. The rearrangement joins TRBV27 to TRBJ2-5, with TRBD1 identical over 8 bases. The CDR3 is made up of 14 amino acids. Losses at the gene ends were 3 bases for V and 7 bases for J; bases not matched to a gene: 7. CDR1 is MNHEY, CDR2 SMNVEV, per germline (reference sequence). In DNA form, the CDR3 reads TGTGCCAGCAGTTTGGGACAGGCTTCTGTGACCCAGTACTTC. This translates into CASSLGQASVTQYF.

This chain joins TRBV28 and TRBJ2-4; D not certain. V gave up 5 bases and J gave up 7 bases, with 6 bases separating them. Germline V gene data show CDR1 as MDHEN and CDR2 as SYDVKM. The CDR3 extends over 11 amino acids. The CDR3 bases are TGTGCCAGCAGTCTCGGTAACATTCAGTACTTC. It yields the protein CASSLGNIQYF.

This clone appeared once. This chain links TRBV11-2 with TRBJ2-3, with D uncertain. V was cut by 3 bases and J by 5 bases, with 3 bases left in between. The length of the CDR3 is 11 residues. Per the germline V gene, CDR1 is SGHAT and CDR2 is FQNNGV. The CDR3 here is CASSFGDTQYF. The CDR3 DNA reads as TGTGCCAGCAGCTTCGGAGATACGCAGTATTTT.

The chain has TRBV19 and TRBJ1-3, with D perhaps matching TRBD1 (6 bases). Per the germline V gene, CDR1 is LNHDA and CDR2 is SQIVND (reference sequence). Trimming removed 5 bases at V and 0 bases at J, with 14 bases between. This CDR3 contains 16 residues. CDR3 protein: CASSFYTGSSGNTIYF. The CDR3 DNA follows: TGTGCCAGTAGTTTTTACACAGGGAGCTCTGGAAACACCATATATTTT.

The chain employs TRBV6-2 or TRBV6-3 and TRBJ1-5; 8 nucleotides align to TRBD1. V lost 5 bases to trimming and J lost 7 bases; unmatched junction nucleotides: 10. Germline lookup yields CDR1 MNHEY and CDR2 SVGEGT. The CDR3 sequence is 15 residues long. The CDR3 sequence is CASSRTGGGVQPQHF. The CDR3 DNA is TGTGCCAGCAGTCGCACAGGGGGAGGAGTCCAGCCCCAGCATTTT.

V and J are TRBV3-1 (or the pseudogene TRBV3-2) and TRBJ1-5, with D tentatively TRBD1 (6 bases). This CDR3 is built from 14 residues. Germline CDR1 is LGHDT and CDR2 is YNNKEL (reference sequence). Trimming took off 1 base at V and 4 bases at J, with 8 bases between the two ends. In nucleotides, the CDR3 is TGTGCCAGCAGCCAAGGCAGGGGAAATCAGCCCCAGCATTTT. Encoded protein: CASSQGRGNQPQHF.

In DNA, the CDR3 is TGTGCCATCAGGGCGGGGGAATCCGGGGAGCTGTTTTTT. Its protein is CAIRAGESGELFF. V and J are TRBV10-3 and TRBJ2-2, with 7 bases fitting TRBD2. From germline, CDR1 is ENHRY and CDR2 SYGVKD. V shed 6 bases, J shed 6 bases, and the junction held 4 bases outside the gene matches. This CDR3 is built from 13 residues.

V gene TRBV3-1 (or the pseudogene TRBV3-2) combines with J gene TRBJ1-6, with 11 bases matching TRBD1. The V segment lost 7 bases and the J segment 8 bases; nucleotides outside the gene matches: 7. Germline CDR1 LGHDT, CDR2 YNNKEL (reference sequence). CDR3 size: 15 residues. CDR3 loop: CASNTGQGAYSPLHF. DNA of the CDR3: TGTGCCAGCAACACAGGACAGGGGGCGTATTCACCCCTCCACTTT.